The present TCR beta chain was sequenced within a study of T cells in localized non-small cell lung cancer. Study results and limitations: Across samples, adjacent lung featured a median approximately 60 of the top 100 tumor clones. Higher blood T cell density tracked longer overall survival. Measurement of T cell clonality placed uninvolved adjacent lung highest, above the level in tumor.

TCRdb's copy holds only in-frame clones and misses some; the assay was immunoSEQ multiplex PCR. The sample holds 41,000 or so clones, 88% seen once. This clone was recorded once. Its specificity is not known. CDR3 length: 13 amino acids. The V end was cut by 0 bases, the J end by 9 bases, with 9 bases between. Germline CDR1 and CDR2: LNHNV and YYDKDF (reference sequence). Sequenced here: peripheral blood, sampled before any cancer treatment. This chain connects TRBV15 to TRBJ2-1; D is ambiguous. This clonotype was obtained from an older female donor with stage I squamous cell lung carcinoma. The CDR3 nucleotides are TGTGCCACCAGCAGAGATTTTAACATTGAGCAGTTCTTC. This translates into CATSRDFNIEQFF.